These 18 T cell receptor beta chains were all obtained from the same sample, sequenced in a study of cytomegalovirus exposure and HLA in healthy donors. PCR was performed using 60 Vbeta and 13 Jbeta primers. Repertoires were generated with immunoSEQ multiplex PCR, while TCRdb's copy carries only in-frame clones and drops some. Among roughly 100,000 clones, approximately 12% were seen once, and the ten largest hold about a sixth. Sequencing input: PBMCs. The receptor set was obtained from a man aged 35 to 55 in good health and CMV-seropositive.

This chain links TRBV10-1 with TRBJ2-7; 7 positions match TRBD1. CDR1 and CDR2 (germline): WNHNN, SYGVQD (reference sequence). V trimming: 3 bases; J trimming: 3 bases; junction bases outside the gene matches: 2. The CDR3 covers 13 residues. CDR3 protein: CASSDTGDYEQYF. The CDR3 DNA sequence: TGCGCCAGCAGTGACACAGGGGACTACGAGCAGTACTTC.

This clone was picked up a small number of times. This chain joins TRBV15 and TRBJ2-7, with 9 bases fitting TRBD2. Germline lookup yields CDR1 LNHNV and CDR2 YYDKDF (reference sequence). The V and J ends lost 1 base and 4 bases, in that order; junction bases with no gene match: 14. CDR3 size: 18 residues. The CDR3 nucleotides are TGTGCCACCAGCAGAGTATACCCCGGACTAGCGACTACTTACGAGCAGTACTTC. Translating it yields CATSRVYPGLATTYEQYF. Variable domain in full (rest from reference TRBV15 and TRBJ2-7): DAMVIQNPRYQVTQFGKPVTLSCSQTLNHNVMYWYQQKSSQAPKLLFHYYDKDFNNEADTPDNFQSRRPNTSFCFLDIRSPGLGDTAMYLCATSRVYPGLATTYEQYFGPGTRLTVT.

Only a few counts were recorded for this clone. This chain uses TRBV15 with TRBJ2-1; 8 nucleotides agree with TRBD2. CDR3 size: 17 residues. V lost 0 bases, J lost 7 bases, and 11 bases stayed unmatched. Germline CDR1 is LNHNV and CDR2 is YYDKDF (reference sequence). CDR3 sequence: CATSRDRAAGVRNEQFF. The CDR3 DNA is TGTGCCACCAGCAGAGACCGCGCAGCGGGAGTTAGGAATGAGCAGTTCTTC.

V is TRBV2 and J is TRBJ2-1; 8 bases are a match to TRBD1. The germline gives CDR1 SNHLY, CDR2 FYNNEI. This CDR3 comprises 14 residues. J gave up 4 bases and V 6 bases, and 5 bases lay outside the gene matches. CDR3 nucleotides: TGTGCCAGCAGGCCGGGACAGGCTTACAATGAGCAGTTCTTC. Translated, it gives CASRPGQAYNEQFF.

In this sample, this clone turned up a few times. This rearrangement joins TRBV19 to TRBJ1-5; tentatively, D is TRBD1 (5 bases). The V end was cut by 0 bases, the J end by 7 bases, with 10 bases between. CDR1 and CDR2 from the germline V gene are LNHDA and SQIVND (reference sequence). The CDR3 extends over 14 amino acids. Here the CDR3 reads CASSIEGGGQPQHF. The CDR3 nucleotides read TGTGCCAGTAGTATAGAGGGGGGGGGACAGCCCCAGCATTTT.

This clone was detected only once. V gene TRBV4-2 combines with J gene TRBJ2-7, with 8 bases aligning to TRBD2. CDR1 LGHNA and CDR2 YNFKEQ come from the germline V gene. J was trimmed by 2 bases and V by 1 base; bases with no gene match: 1. The CDR3 has 14 residues. CDR3 DNA sequence: TGTGCCAGCAGCCAAGTCGGGAGGGCCTACGAGCAGTACTTC. Translating it yields CASSQVGRAYEQYF.

This clone was seen more than once but under ten times. This sequence joins TRBV19 and TRBJ2-2, with D tentatively TRBD1 (6 bases). The germline V gene encodes CDR1 LNHDA and CDR2 SQIVND (reference sequence). The CDR3 sequence is 14 residues long. Trimming removed 7 bases from V and 6 bases from J, with 15 bases in between. This CDR3 reads CASTLGTIAGELFF. The DNA for the CDR3 is TGTGCCAGTACCCTTGGGACAATCGCCGGGGAGCTGTTTTTT.

This clone was counted between two and nine times. This CDR3 fails to terminate in the conserved phenylalanine or tryptophan, so it likely reflects a read error. The DNA is left out, because the CDR3 cannot be placed on it with certainty; the CDR3 is given as TCRdb lists it. The chain uses TRBV30 and TRBJ2-3; TRBD1 reflects the table's D call only, with no check against the DNA. The CDR3 numbers 11 amino acids, ends counted. The germline V gene has CDR1 GTSNPN and CDR2 SVGIG (reference sequence). CDR3: CAWSTADTKYL.

This rearrangement joins TRBV6-5 to TRBJ2-2; 7 bases map to TRBD2. This CDR3 has 15 amino acids. The trim removed 4 bases at V and 0 bases at J, leaving 2 bases unmatched. Germline assignment: CDR1 MNHEY and CDR2 SVGAGI. The CDR3 DNA is TGTGCCAGCAGTTTAGGGACTACGAACACCGGGGAGCTGTTTTTT. This sequence encodes CASSLGTTNTGELFF.

This sequence joins TRBV6-1 and TRBJ2-1; D perhaps matches TRBD2 (5 bases). Germline V gene data show CDR1 as MNHNS and CDR2 as SASEGT. This CDR3 is built from 14 residues. With 11 bases removed from V and 6 bases from J, the gap between germline ends came to 20 bases. CDR3 region: CAGTINGVSNEQFF. The CDR3 nucleotides read TGTGCCGGAACGATAAACGGGGTGAGCAATGAGCAGTTCTTC.

This clone was seen a few times. The V gene is TRBV7-6, the J gene TRBJ2-1; no clear D gene. The CDR3 contains 16 residues. Germline CDR1 is SGHVS and CDR2 is FNYEAQ. V lost 6 bases and J 5 bases, leaving 20 bases between the germline ends. The DNA for the CDR3 is TGTGCCAGCAGTCACCTAACCGGGTTAAACGACAATGAGCAGTTCTTC. Its translation: CASSHLTGLNDNEQFF.

J is TRBJ2-5 and V is TRBV7-9; D is unresolved. Germline CDR1 SEHNR, CDR2 FQNEAQ (reference sequence). The CDR3 loop spans 11 amino acids. V lost 3 bases to trimming and J lost 5 bases, with 4 bases between them. As DNA, the CDR3 is TGTGCCAGCAGCTTCAGGGAGACCCAGTACTTC. Translation gives CASSFRETQYF.

This clone occurred a few times. CDR3 amino acids: CASSPQTGGTEAFF. The CDR3 coding sequence is TGTGCCAGCAGCCCCCAGACAGGGGGCACTGAAGCTTTCTTT. The V and J genes are TRBV9 and TRBJ1-1, with TRBD1 matching over 9 bases. V dropped 4 bases and J dropped 4; count of bases not matched to a gene: 5. Germline assignment: CDR1 SGDLS and CDR2 YYNGEE. This CDR3 comprises 14 residues.

CDR3 sequence reads: CASSVATSGSLYEQFF. CDR3 coding DNA: TGTGCCAGCAGCGTCGCTACTAGCGGGAGTCTCTATGAGCAGTTCTTC. The chain uses TRBV9 and TRBJ2-1; 11 bases agree with TRBD2. The CDR3 length is 16 residues. V lost 2 bases to trimming and J lost 8 bases; unmatched junction nucleotides: 9. CDR1 SGDLS and CDR2 YYNGEE come from the germline V gene.

The rearrangement links TRBV11-3 to TRBJ2-7; a weak D match, TRBD2 (5 bases). Germline loops: CDR1 SGHNT, CDR2 YENEEA. This CDR3 spans 13 amino acids. V was trimmed by 5 bases and J by 6 bases, leaving 14 bases between them. The DNA of the CDR3 is TGTGCCAGCAGCCGCGGACTTATGGGCGAGCAGTACTTC. Encoded protein: CASSRGLMGEQYF.

The sample holds many counts of this clone. V usage is TRBV5-6 and J usage is TRBJ2-1, with 9 bases that match TRBD2. This CDR3 has 16 amino acids. The trim removed 0 bases at V and 0 bases at J, leaving 1 base unmatched. Germline V gene sequence: CDR1 SGHDT, CDR2 YYEEEE. CDR3 loop: CASSLELAGSYNEQFF. The CDR3 DNA reads TGTGCCAGCAGCTTGGAACTAGCGGGCTCCTACAATGAGCAGTTCTTC.

The chain couples TRBV5-4 to TRBJ2-1; no definite D call. V lost 4 bases and J 8 bases, leaving 13 bases between the germline ends. Germline CDR1 reads SGHNT; CDR2 reads YYREEE (reference sequence). The CDR3 contains 13 residues. The CDR3 is CASSPTSTHEQFF. CDR3 nucleotides: TGTGCCAGCAGCCCCACCAGTACCCATGAGCAGTTCTTC.

This clone was seen a handful of times. The chain joins TRBV14 to TRBJ1-3; D uncertain. V lost 0 bases, J lost 0 bases, and 9 bases lay in between. Germline V gives CDR1 SGHDN, CDR2 FVKESK. CDR3 length: 16 residues. CDR3 sequence (DNA): TGTGCCAGCAGCCAAGAAGAGGCCCTCTCTGGAAACACCATATATTTT. Its translation is CASSQEEALSGNTIYF.